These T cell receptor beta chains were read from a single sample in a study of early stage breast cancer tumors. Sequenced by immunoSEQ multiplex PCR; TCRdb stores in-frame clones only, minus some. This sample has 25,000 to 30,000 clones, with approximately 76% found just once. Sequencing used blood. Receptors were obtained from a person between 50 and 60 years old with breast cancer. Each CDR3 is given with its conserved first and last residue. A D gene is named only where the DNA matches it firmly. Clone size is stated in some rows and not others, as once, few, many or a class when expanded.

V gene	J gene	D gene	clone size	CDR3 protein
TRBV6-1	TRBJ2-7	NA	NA	CASSEAVTSLTYEQYF
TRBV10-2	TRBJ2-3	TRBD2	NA	CASGTSGRDTQYF
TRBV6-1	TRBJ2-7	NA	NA	CASSDGTPSRVDEQYF
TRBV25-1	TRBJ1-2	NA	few	CASSGPNYGYTF
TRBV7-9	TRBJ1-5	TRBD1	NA	CASSPGQGINQPQHF
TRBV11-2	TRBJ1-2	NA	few	CASSPGRTYLHGYTF
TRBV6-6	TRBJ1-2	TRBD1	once	CASSSRQGAGYGYTF
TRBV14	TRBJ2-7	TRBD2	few	CASSLLVGGSYEQYF
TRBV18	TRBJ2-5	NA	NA	CASSPDRETQYF
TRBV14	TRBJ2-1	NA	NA	CASSPVKDSSRAYEQFF
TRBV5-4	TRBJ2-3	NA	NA	CASSLEVGDTQYF
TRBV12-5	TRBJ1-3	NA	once	CASGLVPTTLGEADSISSGSTIYF
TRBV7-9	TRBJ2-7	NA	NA	CASSLGFYYEQYF
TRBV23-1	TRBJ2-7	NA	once	CASSHPGSSYEQYF
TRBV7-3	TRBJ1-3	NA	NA	CASSLDRGNTIYF
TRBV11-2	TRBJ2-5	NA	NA	CASSLDGGPQETQYF
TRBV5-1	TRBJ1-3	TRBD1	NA	CASSLEGSGGSGNTIYF
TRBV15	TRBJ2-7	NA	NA	CATSRVWGEQYF
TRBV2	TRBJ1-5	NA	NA	CASSGNVVGAGNQPQHF
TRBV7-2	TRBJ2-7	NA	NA	CASSYPGGHEQYF
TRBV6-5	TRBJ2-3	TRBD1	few	CASSVTGQETDTQYF
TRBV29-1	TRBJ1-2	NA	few	CSVRLGEANYGYTF
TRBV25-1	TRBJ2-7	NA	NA	CASGRADSYEQYF